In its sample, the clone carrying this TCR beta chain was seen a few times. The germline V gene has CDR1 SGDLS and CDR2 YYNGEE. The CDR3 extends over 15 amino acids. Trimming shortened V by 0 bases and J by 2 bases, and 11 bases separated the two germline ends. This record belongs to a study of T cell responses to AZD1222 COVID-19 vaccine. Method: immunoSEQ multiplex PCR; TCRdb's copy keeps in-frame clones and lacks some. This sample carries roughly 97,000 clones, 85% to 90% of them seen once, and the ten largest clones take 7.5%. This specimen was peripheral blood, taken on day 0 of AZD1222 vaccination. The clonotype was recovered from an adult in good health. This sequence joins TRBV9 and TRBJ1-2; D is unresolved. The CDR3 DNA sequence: TGTGCCAGCAGCGTAGACCAAGAATCAAACTATGGCTACACCTTC. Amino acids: CASSVDQESNYGYTF.